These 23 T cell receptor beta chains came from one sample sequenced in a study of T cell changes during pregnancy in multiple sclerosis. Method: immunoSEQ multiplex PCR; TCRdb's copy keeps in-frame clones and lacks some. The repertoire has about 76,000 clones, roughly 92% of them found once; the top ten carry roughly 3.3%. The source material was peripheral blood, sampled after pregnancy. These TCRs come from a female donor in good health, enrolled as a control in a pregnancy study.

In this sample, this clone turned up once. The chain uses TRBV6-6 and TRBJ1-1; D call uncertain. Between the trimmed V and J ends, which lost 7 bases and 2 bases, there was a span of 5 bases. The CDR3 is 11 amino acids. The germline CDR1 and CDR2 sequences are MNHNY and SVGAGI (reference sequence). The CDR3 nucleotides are TGTGCCAGCATTCAAAACACTGAAGCTTTCTTT. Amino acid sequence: CASIQNTEAFF.

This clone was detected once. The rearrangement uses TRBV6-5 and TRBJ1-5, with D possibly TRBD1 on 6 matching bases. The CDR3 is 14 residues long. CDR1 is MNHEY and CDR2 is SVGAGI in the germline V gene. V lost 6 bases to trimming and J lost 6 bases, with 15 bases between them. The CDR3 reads CASSRGAESQPQHF. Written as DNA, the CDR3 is TGTGCCAGCAGCAGGGGTGCGGAAAGTCAGCCCCAGCATTTT.

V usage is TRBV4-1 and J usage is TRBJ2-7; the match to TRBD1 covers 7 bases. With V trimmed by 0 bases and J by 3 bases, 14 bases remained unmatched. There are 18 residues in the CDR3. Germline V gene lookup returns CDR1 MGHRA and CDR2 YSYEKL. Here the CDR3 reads CASSQDATGTALLYEQYF. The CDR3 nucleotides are TGCGCCAGCAGCCAAGACGCTACGGGGACAGCCTTACTCTACGAGCAGTACTTC.

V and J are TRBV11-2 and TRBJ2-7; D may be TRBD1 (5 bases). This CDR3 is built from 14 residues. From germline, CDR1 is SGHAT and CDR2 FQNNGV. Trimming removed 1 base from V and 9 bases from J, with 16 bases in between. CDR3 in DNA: TGTGCCAGCAGCTTAGGGCGGACACTCGAGGCGCAGTACTTC. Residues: CASSLGRTLEAQYF.

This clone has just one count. DNA for the CDR3: TGTGCCAGCAGTCTCATCATGGGAGCTAACTATGGCTACACCTTC. Its translation: CASSLIMGANYGYTF. The chain recombines TRBV28 with TRBJ1-2; D is undetermined. V shed 5 bases and J shed 0 bases, with 13 bases lying between them. The CDR3 is 15 amino acids. Germline V gene data show CDR1 as MDHEN and CDR2 as SYDVKM.

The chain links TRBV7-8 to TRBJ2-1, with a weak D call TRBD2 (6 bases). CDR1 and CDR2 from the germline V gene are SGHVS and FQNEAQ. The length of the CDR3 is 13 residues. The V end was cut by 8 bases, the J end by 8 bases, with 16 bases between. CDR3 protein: CASGAGTLDEQFF. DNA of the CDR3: TGTGCCAGCGGGGCAGGGACTTTGGATGAGCAGTTCTTC.

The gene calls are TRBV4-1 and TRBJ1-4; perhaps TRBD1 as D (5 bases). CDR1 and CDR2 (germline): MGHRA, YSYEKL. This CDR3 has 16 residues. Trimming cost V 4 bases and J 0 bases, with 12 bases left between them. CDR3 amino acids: CASSLKDTSTNEKLFF. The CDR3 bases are TGCGCCAGCAGCCTTAAGGACACGTCAACTAATGAAAAACTGTTTTTT.

CDR3 in amino acids: CASREGTSGSEQFF. CDR3 DNA sequence: TGTGCCAGCAGGGAAGGGACTAGCGGTAGTGAGCAGTTCTTC. The V and J genes are TRBV5-4 and TRBJ2-1; 11 positions agree with TRBD2. The CDR3 is 14 amino acids. Germline loops: CDR1 SGHNT, CDR2 YYREEE (reference sequence). V gave up 5 bases and J gave up 9 bases; unmatched junction bases: 7.

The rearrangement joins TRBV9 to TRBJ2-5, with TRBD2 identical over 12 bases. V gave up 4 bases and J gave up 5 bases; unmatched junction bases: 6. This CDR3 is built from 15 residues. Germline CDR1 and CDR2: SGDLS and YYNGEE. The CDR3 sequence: CASSKTSGSYETQYF. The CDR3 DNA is TGTGCCAGCAGCAAGACTAGCGGGAGTTATGAGACCCAGTACTTC.

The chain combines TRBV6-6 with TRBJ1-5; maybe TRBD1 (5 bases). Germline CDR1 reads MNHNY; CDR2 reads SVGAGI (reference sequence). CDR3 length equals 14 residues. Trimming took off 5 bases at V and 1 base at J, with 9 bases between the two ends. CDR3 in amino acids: CASSPRQSNQPQHF. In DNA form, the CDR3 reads TGTGCCAGCAGTCCCCGACAGAGCAATCAGCCCCAGCATTTT.

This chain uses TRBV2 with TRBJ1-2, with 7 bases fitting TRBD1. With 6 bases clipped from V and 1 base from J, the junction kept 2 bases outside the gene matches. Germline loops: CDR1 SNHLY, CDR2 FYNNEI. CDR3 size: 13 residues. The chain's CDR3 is CASRGQINYGYTF. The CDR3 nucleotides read TGTGCCAGCAGGGGACAGATTAACTATGGCTACACCTTC.

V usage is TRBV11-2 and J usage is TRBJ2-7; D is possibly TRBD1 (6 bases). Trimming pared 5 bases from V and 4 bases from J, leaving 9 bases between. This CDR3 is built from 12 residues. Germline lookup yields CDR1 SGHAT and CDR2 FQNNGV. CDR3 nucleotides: TGTGCCAGCAGCCACACAGGGTACGAGCAGTACTTC. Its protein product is CASSHTGYEQYF. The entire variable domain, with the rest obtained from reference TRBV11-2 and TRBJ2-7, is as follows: EAGVAQSPRYKIIEKRQSVAFWCNPISGHATLYWYQQILGQGPKLLIQFQNNGVVDDSQLPKDRFSAERLKGVDSTLKIQPAKLEDSAVYLCASSHTGYEQYFGPGTRLTVT.

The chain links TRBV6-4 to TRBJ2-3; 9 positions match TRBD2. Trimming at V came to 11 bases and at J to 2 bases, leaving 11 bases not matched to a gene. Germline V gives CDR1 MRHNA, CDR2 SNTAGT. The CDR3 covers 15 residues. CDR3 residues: CASHPRGGDTDTQYF. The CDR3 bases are TGTGCCTCACACCCGCGGGGGGGGGACACAGATACGCAGTATTTT.

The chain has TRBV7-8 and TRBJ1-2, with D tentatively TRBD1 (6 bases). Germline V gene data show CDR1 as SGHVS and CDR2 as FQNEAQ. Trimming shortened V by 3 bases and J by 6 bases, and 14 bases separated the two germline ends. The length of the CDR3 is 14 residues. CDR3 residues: CASSFLGAQDGYTF. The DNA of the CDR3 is TGTGCCAGCAGCTTCTTGGGGGCGCAGGATGGCTACACCTTC.

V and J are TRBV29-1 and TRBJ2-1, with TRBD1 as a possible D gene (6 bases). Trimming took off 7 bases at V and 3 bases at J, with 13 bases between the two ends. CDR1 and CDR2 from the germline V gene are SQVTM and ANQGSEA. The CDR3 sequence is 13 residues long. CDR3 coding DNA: TGCAGCGCTAAGGGACAATACTACAATGAGCAGTTCTTC. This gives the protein CSAKGQYYNEQFF.

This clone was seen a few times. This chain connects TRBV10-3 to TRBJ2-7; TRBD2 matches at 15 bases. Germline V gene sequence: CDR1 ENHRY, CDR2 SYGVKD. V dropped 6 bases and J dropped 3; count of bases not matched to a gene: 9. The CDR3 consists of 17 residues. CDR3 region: CAIRPGLAGGGVYEQYF. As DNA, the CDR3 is TGTGCCATCAGACCAGGACTAGCGGGAGGGGGGGTCTACGAGCAGTACTTC.

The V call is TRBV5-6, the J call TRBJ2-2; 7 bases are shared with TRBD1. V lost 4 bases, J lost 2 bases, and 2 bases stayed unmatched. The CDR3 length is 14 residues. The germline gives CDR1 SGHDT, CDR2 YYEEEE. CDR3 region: CASSGTANTGELFF. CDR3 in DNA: TGTGCCAGCAGCGGGACAGCTAACACCGGGGAGCTGTTTTTT.

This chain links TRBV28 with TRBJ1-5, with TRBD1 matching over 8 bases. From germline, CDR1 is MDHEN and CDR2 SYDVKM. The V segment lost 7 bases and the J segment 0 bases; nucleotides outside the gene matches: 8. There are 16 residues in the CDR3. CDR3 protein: CASTRTGIYSNQPQHF. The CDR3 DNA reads TGTGCCAGCACCAGGACAGGGATTTATAGCAATCAGCCCCAGCATTTT.

The DNA for the CDR3 is TGTGCCGGTCAGGGGACCTATGGCTACACCTTC. It is translated as CAGQGTYGYTF. The rearrangement joins TRBV21-1 to TRBJ1-2; TRBD1, the table's D call, was not compared with the DNA. TRBV21-1 is recorded as a pseudogene. The CDR3 runs to 11 residues.

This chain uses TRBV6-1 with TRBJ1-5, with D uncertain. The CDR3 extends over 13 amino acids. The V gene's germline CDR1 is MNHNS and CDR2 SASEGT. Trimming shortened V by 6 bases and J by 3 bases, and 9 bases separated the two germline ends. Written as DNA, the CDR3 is TGTGCCAGCAGAGCTGACAACAATCAGCCCCAGCATTTT. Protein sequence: CASRADNNQPQHF.

The CDR3 bases are TGTGCCAGCAGTTACTCGGGGGGGCGCGTGGGCTACACCTTC. Translation gives CASSYSGGRVGYTF. The V gene is TRBV6-6, the J gene TRBJ1-2, with D possibly being TRBD1 (6 bases). This CDR3 contains 14 residues. Germline CDR1 reads MNHNY; CDR2 reads SVGAGI (reference sequence). The V end lost 0 bases, the J end lost 8 bases, and 13 bases lay between the germline ends.

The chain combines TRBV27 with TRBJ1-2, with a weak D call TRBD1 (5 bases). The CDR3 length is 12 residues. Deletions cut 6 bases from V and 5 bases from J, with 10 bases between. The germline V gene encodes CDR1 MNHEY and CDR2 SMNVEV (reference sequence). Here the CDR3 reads CASSQGQYGYTF. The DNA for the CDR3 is TGTGCCAGCAGCCAGGGTCAGTATGGCTACACCTTC.

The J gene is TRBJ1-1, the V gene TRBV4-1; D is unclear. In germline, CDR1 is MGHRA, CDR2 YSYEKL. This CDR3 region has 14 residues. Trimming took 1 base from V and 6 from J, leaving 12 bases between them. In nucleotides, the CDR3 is TGCGCCAGCAGCCAAGTTCTAGTCAACTCTGAAGCTTTCTTT. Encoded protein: CASSQVLVNSEAFF.